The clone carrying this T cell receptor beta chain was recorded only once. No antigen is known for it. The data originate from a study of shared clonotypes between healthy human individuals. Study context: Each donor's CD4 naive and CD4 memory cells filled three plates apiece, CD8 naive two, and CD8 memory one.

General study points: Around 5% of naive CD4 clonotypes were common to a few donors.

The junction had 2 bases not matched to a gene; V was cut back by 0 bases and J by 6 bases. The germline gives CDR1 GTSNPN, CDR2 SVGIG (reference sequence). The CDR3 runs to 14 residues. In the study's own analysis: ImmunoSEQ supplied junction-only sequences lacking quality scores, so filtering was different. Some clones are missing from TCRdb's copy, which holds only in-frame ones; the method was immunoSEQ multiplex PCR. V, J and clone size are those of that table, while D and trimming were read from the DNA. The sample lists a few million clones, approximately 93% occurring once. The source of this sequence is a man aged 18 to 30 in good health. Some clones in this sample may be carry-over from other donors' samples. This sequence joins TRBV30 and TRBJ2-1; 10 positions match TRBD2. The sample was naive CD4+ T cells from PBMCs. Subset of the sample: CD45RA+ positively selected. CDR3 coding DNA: TGTGCCTGGAGTGTACTAGCGGGATTCAATGAGCAGTTCTTC. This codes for CAWSVLAGFNEQFF.